This T cell receptor (beta chain) stems from a study of CD8+ T cells in alopecia areata. For the study at large: Those treated were given oral tofacitinib at 5 to 10 mg twice daily.

With respect to this clone: Its antigen is unidentified.

Trimming took off 5 bases at V and 3 bases at J, with 16 bases between the two ends. Germline V gene data show CDR1 as MNHEY and CDR2 as SMNVEV (reference sequence). CDR3 length: 15 residues. Overall study findings and caveats: Lesional scalp displayed greater clonality than normal scalp, most notably in alopecia totalis/universalis.

Peripheral blood, together with lesional scalp punch biopsies, was collected from alopecia areata patients. Extracted from the samples, RNA was reverse transcribed into cDNA to serve as the sequencing template. Repertoires were generated with immunoSEQ multiplex PCR, while TCRdb's copy carries only in-frame clones and drops some. This table holds 55,000 to 75,000 clones, about half found once. The sequenced sample was CD8+ T cells sorted from blood, obtained at week 0. This receptor was taken from a human donor with alopecia areata. J is TRBJ1-2 and V is TRBV27; D not resolved. CDR3 DNA sequence: TGTGCCAGCAGTCAGAAAGCCACAGCATACTATGGCTACACCTTC. This translates into CASSQKATAYYGYTF.